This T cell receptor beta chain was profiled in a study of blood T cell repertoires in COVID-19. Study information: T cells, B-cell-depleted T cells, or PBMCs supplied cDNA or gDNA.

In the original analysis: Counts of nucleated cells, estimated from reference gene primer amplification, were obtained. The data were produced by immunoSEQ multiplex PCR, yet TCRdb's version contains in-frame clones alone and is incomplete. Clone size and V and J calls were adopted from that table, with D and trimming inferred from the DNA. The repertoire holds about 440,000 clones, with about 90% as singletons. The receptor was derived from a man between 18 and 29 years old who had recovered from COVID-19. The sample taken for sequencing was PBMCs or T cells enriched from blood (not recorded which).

CDR3 sequence: CASRTGLAEKLFF. The CDR3 DNA follows: TGTGCCAGCCGGACAGGGCTTGCTGAAAAACTGTTTTTT. The chain links TRBV27 to TRBJ1-4; the match to TRBD1 covers 8 bases. With V trimmed by 8 bases and J by 7 bases, 6 bases remained unmatched. CDR1 and CDR2 (germline): MNHEY, SMNVEV (reference sequence). The CDR3 has 13 residues.